The present T cell receptor (beta chain) was sequenced within a study of T cell repertoires in ileal Crohn's disease. Study-level background: Biopsies of inflamed ileum from the surgical specimen form M0 samples.

The time point is: inflamed ileum from the surgical specimen. The study's findings and limits: Clonal expansions were more frequent in active smokers than non-smokers at surgery. Compared with CD4 T cells, sorted CD8 cells carried more expanded clones.

Clones were read by immunoSEQ multiplex PCR, and TCRdb kept only the in-frame ones, dropping some. The table has about 16,000 clones, under 95% seen once; the top ten hold less than 8.5%. CDR1 and CDR2 (germline): LNHNV, YYDKDF (reference sequence). CDR3 length: 14 residues. To note about this clone: No antigen is known for it.

The chain is built from TRBV15 and TRBJ2-5; no reliable D call. The sample taken for sequencing was ileal tissue. The TCR sequence derives from an adult with Crohn's disease. The CDR3 reads CVITKKDPQETQYF. The CDR3 DNA reads TGTGTCATTACCAAGAAGGACCCCCAAGAGACCCAGTACTTC. Full variable domain (missing parts from reference TRBV15 and TRBJ2-5): DAMVIQNPRYQVTQFGKPVTLSCSQTLNHNVMYWYQQKSSQAPKLLFHYYDKDFNNEADTPDNFQSRRPNTSFCFLDIRSPGLGDTAMYLCVITKKDPQETQYFGPGTRLLVL.